This entry lists 5 T cell receptor beta chains sequenced from one sample in a study of early T cells in non-severe SARS-CoV-2 infection. TCRdb analysed the 5' RACE reads with MiXCR anew, one entry per CDR3 protein. The sample has fewer than 80,000 distinct CDR3 sequences; around 12% are singletons. Here the sequenced sample was whole blood, taken at baseline. The receptors shown here come from an adult who was a healthcare worker with PCR-confirmed SARS-CoV-2 infection or an uninfected control (not recorded which). The donor label of this sample is uncertain.

This clonotype was counted only a few times. The DNA for the CDR3 is TGTGCCAGCAGCGCCGGGGCAGGGTCGGATACGCAGTATTTT. Translated: CASSAGAGSDTQYF. The J gene is TRBJ2-3, the V gene TRBV6-5; D is possibly TRBD1 or TRBD2 (5 bases each). V was trimmed by 6 bases and J by 6 bases, leaving 16 bases between them. The germline V gene encodes CDR1 MNHEY and CDR2 SVGAGI. This CDR3 comprises 14 residues.

The J gene is TRBJ1-5, the V gene TRBV6-6; D is possibly TRBD1 (5 bases). V dropped 7 bases and J dropped 1 base, with 20 bases sitting between them. Germline CDR1 reads MNHNY; CDR2 reads SVGAGI (reference sequence). The length of the CDR3 is 17 residues. The CDR3 bases are TGTGCCAGCACTGGGGCTTCCGGGACGGTGAGCAATCAGCCCCAGCATTTT. It is translated as CASTGASGTVSNQPQHF.

This clonotype was detected ten times or more. J is TRBJ1-2 and V is TRBV3-1; D call uncertain. The CDR3 consists of 13 residues. The V gene's germline CDR1 is LGHDT and CDR2 YNNKEL (reference sequence). V shed 0 bases and J shed 2 bases, with 4 bases lying between them. The CDR3 bases are TGTGCCAGCAGCCAAGAAGGGAACTATGGCTACACCTTC. Its protein product is CASSQEGNYGYTF.

In this sample, this clonotype turned up many times. The chain recombines TRBV5-6 with TRBJ2-5, with a tentative D call TRBD2 (6 bases). The CDR3 loop spans 13 amino acids. Germline assignment: CDR1 SGHDT and CDR2 YYEEEE. Trimming stripped 0 bases from V and 3 bases from J, with 6 bases between. The chain's CDR3 is CASSLGLEETQYF. In DNA form, the CDR3 reads TGTGCCAGCAGCTTGGGACTAGAAGAGACCCAGTACTTC.

In its sample, this clonotype was seen a few times. CDR3 residues: CASSPPQGTNEKLFF. The CDR3 nucleotides read TGTGCCAGCTCACCACCCCAGGGAACTAATGAAAAACTGTTTTTT. The rearrangement uses TRBV18 and TRBJ1-4, with D maybe TRBD1 (5 bases). Germline V gives CDR1 KGHSH, CDR2 LQKENI. The CDR3 runs 15 residues. Deletions cut 0 bases from V and 1 base from J, with 6 bases between.